This T cell receptor (beta chain) was captured in a study of cytomegalovirus exposure and HLA in healthy donors. The study, taken as a whole, reports: Researchers reported from a later analysis that most CMV-associated TCR beta chains appeared HLA-restricted. Accurate predictions that matched the HLA-A and HLA-B alleles of most subjects were reportedly made from TCR beta sequences.

This CDR3 contains 16 residues. Trimming cost V 5 bases and J 1 base, with 17 bases left between them. Germline-derived CDR1 and CDR2 are PRHDT and FYEKMQ (reference sequence). About this clone itself: As yet, its antigen is unknown.

Primers for the PCR totalled 60 Vbeta and 13 Jbeta. Clones were read by immunoSEQ multiplex PCR, and TCRdb kept only the in-frame ones, dropping some. The repertoire has over 95,000 clones, roughly 76% of them found once; the top ten carry roughly 2%. The receptor was derived from a man aged 35-49 years in good health and CMV-seronegative. The sample comprised PBMCs. The chain joins TRBV13 to TRBJ1-1, with TRBD1 as a possible D gene (6 bases). DNA for the CDR3: TGTGCCAGCAGCCCCTTTACCGGACAGCCGAACACTGAAGCTTTCTTT. This sequence encodes CASSPFTGQPNTEAFF.